This T cell receptor (beta chain) was identified in a study of blood T cell repertoires in COVID-19. Study summary: Cohort 3 donors counted as recovered after two negative PCRs, clearance, or resolved symptoms.

Method: immunoSEQ multiplex PCR; TCRdb's copy keeps in-frame clones and lacks some. The data show 210,000 or so clones, with about 90% seen just once and approximately 3.3% held by the top ten. Individuals aged roughly 18 to 100 years were recruited from about two dozen US areas. Allocation to cohorts depended on clinical history reported by the participants. V lost 6 bases to trimming and J lost 1 base; unmatched junction nucleotides: 2. The germline V gene has CDR1 MDHEN and CDR2 SYDVKM. The CDR3 extends over 16 amino acids. This TCR derives from a woman in her 50s in a cohort exposed to, infected with or recovered from COVID-19 (not recorded which). The chain recombines TRBV28 with TRBJ2-3, with 15 nucleotides matching TRBD2. The material sequenced was PBMCs or T cells enriched from blood (not recorded which). In DNA, the CDR3 is TGTGCCAGCAGCTGGACTAGCGGGGGGGGCACAGATACGCAGTATTTT. This sequence encodes CASSWTSGGGTDTQYF.